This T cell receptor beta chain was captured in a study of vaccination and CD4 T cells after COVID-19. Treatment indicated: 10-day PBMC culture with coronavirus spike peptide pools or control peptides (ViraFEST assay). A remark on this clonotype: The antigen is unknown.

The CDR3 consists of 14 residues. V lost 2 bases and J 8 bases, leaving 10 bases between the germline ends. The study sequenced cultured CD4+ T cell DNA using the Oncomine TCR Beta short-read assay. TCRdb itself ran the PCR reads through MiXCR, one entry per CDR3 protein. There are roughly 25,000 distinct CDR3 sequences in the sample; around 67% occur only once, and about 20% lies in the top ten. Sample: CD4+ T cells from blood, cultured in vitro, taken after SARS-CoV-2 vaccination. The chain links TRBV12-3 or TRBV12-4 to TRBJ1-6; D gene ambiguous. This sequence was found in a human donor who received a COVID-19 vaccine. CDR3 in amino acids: CASSLRQAYSPLHF. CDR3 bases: TGTGCCAGCAGTTTAAGGCAGGCTTATTCACCCCTCCACTTT.